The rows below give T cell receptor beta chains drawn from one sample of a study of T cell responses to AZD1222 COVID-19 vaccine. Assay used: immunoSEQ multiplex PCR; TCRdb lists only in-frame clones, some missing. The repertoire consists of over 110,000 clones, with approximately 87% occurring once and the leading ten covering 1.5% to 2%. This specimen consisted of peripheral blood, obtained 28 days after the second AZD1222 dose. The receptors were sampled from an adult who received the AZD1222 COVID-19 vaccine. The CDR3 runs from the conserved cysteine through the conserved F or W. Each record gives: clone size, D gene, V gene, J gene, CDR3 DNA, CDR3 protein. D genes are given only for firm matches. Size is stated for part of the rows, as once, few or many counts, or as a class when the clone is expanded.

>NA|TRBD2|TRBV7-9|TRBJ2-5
TGTGCCAGCAGCCTCAGGACTAGCGGGGTAGGGCACCAAGAGACCCAGTACTTC
CASSLRTSGVGHQETQYF
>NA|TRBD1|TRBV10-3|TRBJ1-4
TGTGCCATCAATTCCCCGGGGACAGGCGATGAAAAACTGTTTTTT
CAINSPGTGDEKLFF
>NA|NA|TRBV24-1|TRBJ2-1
TGTGCCACCCAGGAGAGGCTAAGCGGATACAATGAGCAGTTCTTC
CATQERLSGYNEQFF
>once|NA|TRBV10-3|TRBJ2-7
TGTGCCATCAGTGGGGGATCCTACGAGCAGTACTTC
CAISGGSYEQYF
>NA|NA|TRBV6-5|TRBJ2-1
TGTGCCAGCAGTTTTAGCTCCTACAATGAGCAGTTCTTC
CASSFSSYNEQFF
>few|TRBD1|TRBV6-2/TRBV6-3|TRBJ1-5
TGTGCCAGCAGTCTTCCAGGGGGCGCGGGTCAGCCCCAGCATTTT
CASSLPGGAGQPQHF
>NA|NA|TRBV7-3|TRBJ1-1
TGTGCCAGCAGCTACGGGGTAGGGACTGAAGCTTTCTTT
CASSYGVGTEAFF
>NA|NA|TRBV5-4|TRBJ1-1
TGTGCCAGCAGCTCCTTTAGGGGTGCTGAAGCTTTCTTT
CASSSFRGAEAFF
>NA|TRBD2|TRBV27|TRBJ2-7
TGTGCCAGCAGACCAAAAGGGGGGACTAGCGGGAGAAACGAGCAGTACTTC
CASRPKGGTSGRNEQYF
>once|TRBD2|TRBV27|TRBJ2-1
TGTGCCAGCAGTGACGAACTAGCGGGGGGATACAATGAGCAGTTCTTC
CASSDELAGGYNEQFF
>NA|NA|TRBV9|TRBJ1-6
TGTGCCAGCAGCCTCGACGGGGAACTCCTCCACTTT
CASSLDGELLHF
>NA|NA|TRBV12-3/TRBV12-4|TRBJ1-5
TGTGCCAGCAGTTTAGAGGGGCAGCCCCAGCATTTT
CASSLEGQPQHF
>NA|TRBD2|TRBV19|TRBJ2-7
TGTGCCAGTAGTACACTAGCGGGAGTATACGAGCAGTACTTC
CASSTLAGVYEQYF
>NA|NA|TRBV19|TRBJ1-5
TGTGCCAGTAGTCCCAGAGGTCCGAGCAATCAGCCCCAGCATTTT
CASSPRGPSNQPQHF
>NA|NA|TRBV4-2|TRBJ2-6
TGTGCCAGCAGCCAAGATAGGGGATCTGGGGCCAACGTCCTGACTTTC
CASSQDRGSGANVLTF
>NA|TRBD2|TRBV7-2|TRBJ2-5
TGTGCCAGCAGCTCAATAGCGGGAGGGATCCAAGAGACCCAGTACTTC
CASSSIAGGIQETQYF
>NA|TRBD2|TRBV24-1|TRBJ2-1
TGTGCCACCAGTGACATCGGACTAGCGGGGTTGAGCTCCTACAATGAGCAGTTCTTC
CATSDIGLAGLSSYNEQFF
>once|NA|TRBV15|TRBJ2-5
TGTGCCACCAGCAGAGAGCCCGTCGGGGGCCGGGAGACCCAGTACTTC
CATSREPVGGRETQYF
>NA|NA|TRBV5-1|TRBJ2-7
TGCGCCAGCAGCTTGACAGAGGGTCTCTACGAGCAGTACTTC
CASSLTEGLYEQYF
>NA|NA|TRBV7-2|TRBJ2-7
TGTGCCAGCAGCACTCGGACAGCCTACGAGCAGTACTTC
CASSTRTAYEQYF
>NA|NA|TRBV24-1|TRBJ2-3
TGTGCCACCGAAGACGCAGATACGCAGTATTTT
CATEDADTQYF
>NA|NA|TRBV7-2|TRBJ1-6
TGTGCCAGCAGCTTAGTGGGGGGGAGAGGAGTGAACGGTTCACCCCTCCACTTT
CASSLVGGRGVNGSPLHF
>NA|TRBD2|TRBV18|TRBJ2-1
TGTGCCAGCTCACCACGGACTAGCGGGGGAACAGGGGAGCAGTTCTTC
CASSPRTSGGTGEQFF
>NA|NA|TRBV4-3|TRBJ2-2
TGCGCCAGCAGCCAAGATACCGGGTACATGGGGGAGCTGTTTTTT
CASSQDTGYMGELFF
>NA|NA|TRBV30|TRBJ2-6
TGTGCCTGGGACATCACCTCTGGGGCCAACGTCCTGACTTTC
CAWDITSGANVLTF
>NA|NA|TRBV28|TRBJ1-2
TGTGCCAGCAGTTTATCGCAGGCAAGAGGCTACACCTTC
CASSLSQARGYTF
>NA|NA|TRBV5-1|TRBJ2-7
TGCGCCAGCAGCTTGGCCAACTACGAGCAGTACTTC
CASSLANYEQYF
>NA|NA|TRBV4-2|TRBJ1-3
TGTGCCAGCAGCCAATACGAAACCGGGACCCTAGGAAACACCATATATTTT
CASSQYETGTLGNTIYF
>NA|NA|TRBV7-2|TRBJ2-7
TGTGCCAGCAGCTTAGCCGCGTCAGTCTCCTCCTACGAGCAGTACTTC
CASSLAASVSSYEQYF
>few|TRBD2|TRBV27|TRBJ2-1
TGTGCCAGCAGTTCATGGACTAGCGGGGGCTCCTACAATGAGCAGTTCTTC
CASSSWTSGGSYNEQFF
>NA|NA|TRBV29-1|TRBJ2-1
TGCAGCGTTGCATCTGCCAATGAGCAGTTCTTC
CSVASANEQFF
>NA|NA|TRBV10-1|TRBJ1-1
TGCGCCAGCAGTGGCGGGCCGGGGAACACTGAAGCTTTCTTT
CASSGGPGNTEAFF
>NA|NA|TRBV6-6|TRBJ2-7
TGTGCCAGCAGAACCCGTCGGGACTCTACCTACGAGCAGTACTTC
CASRTRRDSTYEQYF
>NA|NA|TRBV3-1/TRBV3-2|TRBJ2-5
TGTGCCAGCAGCCCACTGGGGGAGTTAGAGACCCAGTACTTC
CASSPLGELETQYF
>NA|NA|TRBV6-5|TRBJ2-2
TGTGCCTGCACGAGGCCGGTCACCGGGGAGCTGTTTTTT
CACTRPVTGELFF
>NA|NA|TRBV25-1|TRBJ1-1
TGTGCCAGCAGTTTCAACACTGAAGCTTTCTTT
CASSFNTEAFF
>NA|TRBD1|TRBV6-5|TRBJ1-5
TGTGCCAGCAGCGGACAGGGGCACAATCAGCCCCAGCATTTT
CASSGQGHNQPQHF
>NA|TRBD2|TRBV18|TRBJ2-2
TGTGCCAGCTCACCATCTCCTCGACTAGCGGGAGTTTCCGGGGAGCTGTTTTTT
CASSPSPRLAGVSGELFF
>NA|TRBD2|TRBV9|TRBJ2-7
TGTGCCAGCAGCGTCTCGGGACTAGCGGGAAAGAAGCAGTACTTC
CASSVSGLAGKKQYF
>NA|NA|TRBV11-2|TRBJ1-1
TGTGCCAGCAGCCCCCCCGGGACGGCCAAAAGAGGGGAAGCTTTCTTT
CASSPPGTAKRGEAFF
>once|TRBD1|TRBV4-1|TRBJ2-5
TGCGCCAGCAGCCAAGGGGACAGGGCGCGTCTAGGTGCCCAAGAGACCCAGTACTTC
CASSQGDRARLGAQETQYF